This T cell receptor beta chain was captured by sequencing in a study of T cell responses to AZD1222 COVID-19 vaccine (dated by TCRdb to the early 2020s). Regarding the research as a whole: TCR sequencing was performed for about 250 trial participants, of whom roughly 200 were given two doses of AZD1222 and roughly 25 were given two doses of MenACWY control vaccine. Trial participants were enrolled into age subgroups of 18-55, 56-69 and 70-plus years, which contained 148, 28 and 57 TCR-sequenced participants, respectively. On the study overall, not on this receptor specifically: Reportedly, close to half of the unique spike-specific TCRs recognized epitopes lying outside the regions that are mutated in the B.1.351 and B.1.1.7 variants. Only six AZD1222 recipients were SARS-CoV-2 seropositive at baseline, limiting conclusions about previously exposed vaccinees. Spike-specific TCR breadth and depth rose significantly after two AZD1222 doses compared with day 0 and with MenACWY recipients. Because no day 14 peak-response samples were available, the repertoires could be characterized only after the peak T cell response. Vaccine-associated CD4 TCRs spanned the whole spike protein, with dominant responses in regions 160-218 and 743-854. Participants were mostly white British, with more females than males. The authors suggested clonal diversity may have been underestimated. In the small 56-69-year group, the increase in depth fell short of significance, most likely because of low power.

The CDR3, cysteine through phenylalanine, is 14 amino acids long. The entry retains the CDR3 DNA only, 42 bases that are in frame from base 1. V loses 10 bases at its end and J loses 1 base; junction bases beyond the gene matches: 9. Based on the germline V gene (reference sequence), the CDR1 and CDR2 sequences are LNHDA and SQIVND. The CDR3 regions of human TCRbeta chains were analyzed by immunosequencing. In the source study's methods: TCRs in the repertoires were compared against a reference library of SARS-CoV-2-specific TCRs that had been generated with the MIRA antigen-specificity platform. Breadth meant the fraction of unique TCRs that were SARS-CoV-2-associated, whereas depth meant the fraction of total T cells that were SARS-CoV-2-associated. Using the MIRA data, each spike-specific TCR was assigned both to the spike region to which the TCR was reactive and to a CD4 or CD8 class. Log10-transformed breadth and depth values were compared by one-way ANOVA with Sidak's multiple comparisons tests. This is the immuneACCESS table as TCRdb keeps it, with only in-frame sequences that have V and J called. A part of the clones is gone; compared with another copy, unresolved V genes explain less than half, and the rest is unexplained. From that table come the V and J calls and clone size; the DNA was used to work out D and trimming. This sample gives about 160,000 clones in total; about 90% of them show up just once. Roughly 4.5% of the sample goes to the ten largest clones.

Details on this clone: The antigen this receptor binds is unknown. Base qualities were left out, and no much larger clone turns up one base away.

The time point label, as the study defines it: baseline before first vaccination. The sample's treatment or condition label, in plain terms: meningococcal conjugate vaccine given as trial control. Vaccinee samples came from UK trials COV001 and COV002, including a single-blind randomized controlled phase 2/3 trial of AZD1222 (ChAdOx1 nCoV-19) in healthy adults. For TCRbeta chain sequencing, PBMC samples were collected from trial participants at day 0 and at day 28 after the second dose. This sequence was found in an adult in good health. The sequencing here drew on peripheral blood, taken on day 0 of MenACWY control vaccination. The V gene is TRBV19 and the J gene is TRBJ1-1; 7 junctional bases match TRBD1. The CDR3 protein is CATSPGQQNTEAFF. The DNA reads as follows: TGTGCCACTTCCCCGGGACAGCAGAACACTGAAGCTTTCTTT.